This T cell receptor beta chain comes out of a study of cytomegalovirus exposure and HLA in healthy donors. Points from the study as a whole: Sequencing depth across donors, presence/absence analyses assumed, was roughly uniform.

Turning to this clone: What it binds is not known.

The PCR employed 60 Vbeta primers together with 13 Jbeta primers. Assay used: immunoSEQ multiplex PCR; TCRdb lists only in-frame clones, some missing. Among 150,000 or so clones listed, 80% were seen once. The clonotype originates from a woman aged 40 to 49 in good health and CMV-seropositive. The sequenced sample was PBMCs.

CDR3 DNA sequence: TGTGCCAGCTCACCTCCGGACAGGGGACACGAAGAGACCCAGTACTTC. This sequence encodes CASSPPDRGHEETQYF. This chain connects TRBV18 to TRBJ2-5, with 9 bases matching TRBD1. The germline V gene encodes CDR1 KGHSH and CDR2 LQKENI. CDR3 length: 16 residues. V dropped 3 bases and J dropped 3; count of bases not matched to a gene: 8.